This T cell receptor (beta chain) appears in the sequencing data of a study of T cells in Graves' hyperthyroidism and ophthalmopathy. This clonotype was detected a few times. The target antigen is unknown. Amplified TCR beta CDR3 regions derived from RNA transcripts. The TCR CDR3 was amplified in a first-round RT-PCR using the HTBI primer set. Each CDR3 protein is one row after TCRdb ran MiXCR on the multiplex PCR reads. The data show approximately 570,000 distinct CDR3 sequences, around 20% seen once. A patient was excluded if there was uncontrolled infection, other autoimmune disease, pregnancy or lactation. The PBMCs had their origin in roughly 9.4 ml of fresh peripheral blood. Study observations and caveats: Before onset, ophthalmopathy was predicted by the model a median about six months earlier. Blood also showed most of the thyroid clonotypes that were expanded above 0.001.

Sequencing used blood. This receptor was obtained from a man in his forties with Graves' ophthalmopathy.

The CDR3: CASSLSAGRDYGYTF. DNA of the CDR3: TGTGCCAGCAGCTTATCAGCAGGCAGAGACTATGGCTACACCTTC. V gene TRBV7-9 combines with J gene TRBJ1-2; D unclear. The V and J ends lost 2 bases and 3 bases respectively, with 13 bases between them. CDR3 length: 15 amino acids. CDR1 is SEHNR and CDR2 is FQNEAQ in the germline V gene (reference sequence). The full variable domain, in which reference TRBV7-9 and TRBJ1-2 provide the parts outside the CDR3, is DTGVSQNPRHKITKRGQNVTFRCDPISEHNRLYWYRQTLGQGPEFLTYFQNEAQLEKSRLLSDRFSAERPKGSFSTLEIQRTEQGDSAMYLCASSLSAGRDYGYTFGSGTRLTVV.